The 16 T cell receptor beta chains presented below share a single source sample, sequenced in a study of immune characterization of retroperitoneal liposarcoma. From the PCR reads, TCRdb called clonotypes with MiXCR, one entry per CDR3 protein. The sample records 10,000 to 11,000 distinct CDR3 sequences, around 35% being singletons. Sample: tumor tissue. The receptors derive from a male donor with retroperitoneal liposarcoma.

This clonotype appeared a few times. V is TRBV10-3 and J is TRBJ2-7; D gene ambiguous. V shed 4 bases and J shed 4 bases, with 11 bases lying between them. The CDR3 has 13 amino acids. CDR1 is ENHRY, CDR2 SYGVKD, per germline. The CDR3 is CAISGAGWYEQYF. The CDR3 DNA reads TGTGCCATCAGTGGAGCAGGTTGGTACGAGCAGTACTTC.

This clonotype was seen more than once but under ten times. The chain combines TRBV6-6 with TRBJ2-7, with TRBD2 as a possible D gene (6 bases). There are 14 residues in the CDR3. V was shortened by 6 bases and J by 7 bases, with 19 bases between the two germline ends. Germline V gene lookup returns CDR1 MNHNY and CDR2 SVGAGI (reference sequence). As DNA, the CDR3 is TGTGCCAGCAGCCGGGCAAGGGCGCGGGATGAGCAGTACTTC. The encoded protein is CASSRARARDEQYF.

The chain is built from TRBV5-4 and TRBJ2-3; no clear D gene. Germline lookup yields CDR1 SGHNT and CDR2 YYREEE (reference sequence). Trimming stripped 4 bases from V and 2 bases from J, with 11 bases between. This CDR3 is built from 14 residues. CDR3 residues: CASSPTDPTDTQYF. The CDR3 DNA is TGTGCCAGCAGCCCCACAGACCCCACAGATACGCAGTATTTT. Filled out from reference TRBV5-4 and TRBJ2-3, the complete variable domain reads ETGVTQSPTHLIKTRGQQVTLRCSSQSGHNTVSWYQQALGQGPQFIFQYYREEENGRGNFPPRFSGLQFPNYSSELNVNALELDDSALYLCASSPTDPTDTQYFGPGTRLTVL.

This clonotype has ten or more counts. V gene TRBV6-1 combines with J gene TRBJ2-2; D is unresolved. Trimming took 5 bases from V and 6 from J, leaving 10 bases between them. The CDR3 loop spans 13 amino acids. Germline CDR1 is MNHNS and CDR2 is SASEGT. This CDR3 reads CASSFHPPGELFF. In DNA, the CDR3 is TGTGCCAGCAGTTTCCACCCTCCCGGGGAGCTGTTTTTT.

This chain joins TRBV27 and TRBJ2-3; D unresolved. V shed 3 bases and J shed 6 bases, with 4 bases lying between them. CDR1 is MNHEY, CDR2 SMNVEV, per germline (reference sequence). The CDR3 sequence is 11 residues long. In nucleotides, the CDR3 is TGTGCCAGCAGTTTGGCGGATACGCAGTATTTT. Translated, it gives CASSLADTQYF.

This clonotype was observed many times. V usage is TRBV7-2 and J usage is TRBJ2-1; unclear D gene. The J call is uncertain, as TRBJ2-7 better fits the DNA end. CDR1 is SGHTA, CDR2 FQGNSA, per germline. The CDR3 runs to 12 residues. Here the CDR3 reads CASSRTVYEQYF. In DNA form, the CDR3 reads TGTGCCAGCAGTCGGACGGTTTACGAGCAGTACTTC.

This clonotype showed up many times. The chain combines TRBV12-3 or TRBV12-4 with TRBJ2-1; D is ambiguous. Trimming stripped 0 bases from V and 10 bases from J, with 10 bases between. This CDR3 region has 13 residues. CDR3 sequence (DNA): TGTGCCAGCAGTTTAGCCAATCCAGGCGAGCAGTTCTTC. It is translated as CASSLANPGEQFF.

The V call is TRBV28, the J call TRBJ2-7; no firm D call. This CDR3 has 14 residues. The V gene lost 5 bases and the J gene lost 3 bases, with 14 bases spanning the gap. Germline loops: CDR1 MDHEN, CDR2 SYDVKM. The CDR3 sequence: CASSPQIGIYEQYF. The CDR3 nucleotides are TGTGCCAGCAGTCCGCAGATTGGGATCTACGAGCAGTACTTC.

This clonotype was recorded a few times. The rearrangement joins TRBV7-8 to TRBJ2-5; D is possibly TRBD1 (5 bases). This CDR3 has 19 amino acids. Trimming left V 2 bases short and J 5 bases short, with 27 bases between. Germline V gene sequence: CDR1 SGHVS, CDR2 FQNEAQ. The CDR3 DNA reads as TGTGCCAGCAGCTTAAGTCGCAGGGTGACCGTTTTGGTTAGTGAGACCCAGTACTTC. Amino acid sequence: CASSLSRRVTVLVSETQYF.

This clonotype was counted a few times. The V and J genes are TRBV27 and TRBJ2-3, with 7 bases identical to TRBD1. Germline-derived CDR1 and CDR2 are MNHEY and SMNVEV (reference sequence). V was clipped by 6 bases and J by 4 bases; unmatched bases: 13. The CDR3 is made up of 16 amino acids. The CDR3, as DNA: TGTGCCAGCAGCAGAACCCAGAGACAGGGTGCAGATACGCAGTATTTT. Its protein is CASSRTQRQGADTQYF.

V and J are TRBV11-3 and TRBJ2-1, with a possible D match to TRBD1 (5 bases). The J call is doubtful: the DNA matches TRBJ2-7 better. This CDR3 is built from 19 residues. Per the germline V gene, CDR1 is SGHNT and CDR2 is YENEEA. The DNA of the CDR3 is TGTGCCAGCAGCTTCGGTCGTCTTCCGGGCAGGGCGCTCCCTGGCGAGCAGTACTTC. Its protein is CASSFGRLPGRALPGEQYF.

The V and J genes are TRBV27 and TRBJ2-7, with 11 bases matching TRBD2. From germline, CDR1 is MNHEY and CDR2 SMNVEV (reference sequence). V dropped 6 bases and J dropped 8; count of bases not matched to a gene: 18. The CDR3 contains 17 residues. DNA for the CDR3: TGTGCCAGCAGCATAAAAGCCCGGGGGCTAGCGGGAGGACAGCAGTACTTC. It encodes CASSIKARGLAGGQQYF.

This clonotype was found many times. The chain joins TRBV7-6 to TRBJ2-1, with D possibly TRBD1 on 6 matching bases. The CDR3 spans 14 residues. With 2 bases removed from V and 10 bases from J, the gap between germline ends came to 15 bases. CDR1 SGHVS and CDR2 FNYEAQ come from the germline V gene. The CDR3 DNA reads TGTGCCAGCAGCTTAAGGGGGATTTCCTACGAGCAGTTCTTC. Translated, it gives CASSLRGISYEQFF.

This chain links TRBV6-6 with TRBJ1-3; D gene uncertain. This CDR3 has 11 residues. Germline CDR1 reads MNHNY; CDR2 reads SVGAGI (reference sequence). Trimming shortened V by 6 bases and J by 8 bases, and 8 bases separated the two germline ends. CDR3 bases: TGTGCCAGCAGGGAATGGGACACCATATATTTT. Residues: CASREWDTIYF.

J is TRBJ1-4 and V is TRBV6-1; 11 nucleotides agree with TRBD1. The CDR3 runs to 15 residues. The junction had 4 bases not matched to a gene; V was cut back by 2 bases and J by 8 bases. In germline, CDR1 is MNHNS, CDR2 SASEGT. The CDR3 region is CASSERTGGAEKLFF. DNA of the CDR3: TGTGCCAGCAGTGAAAGGACAGGGGGCGCGGAAAAACTGTTTTTT.

V is TRBV6-1 and J is TRBJ1-4; the D is unclear. Germline CDR1 reads MNHNS; CDR2 reads SASEGT. Trimming pared 2 bases from V and 0 bases from J, leaving 4 bases between. The CDR3 has 14 residues. CDR3 sequence: CASSETSTNEKLFF. Here the CDR3 DNA reads TGTGCCAGCAGTGAAACATCAACTAATGAAAAACTGTTTTTT.